These T cell receptor beta chains were read from a single sample in a study of beta chain features in type 1 diabetes. This table comes from immunoSEQ multiplex PCR, and its TCRdb copy is limited to in-frame clones, with some not included. The data contain about 620,000 clones, around 16% of them singletons. What was sequenced was naive CD4+ T cells from blood. These receptors originate from a man aged 18 to 29 in good health. The conserved cysteine and the conserved F or W are not part of the CDR3 here.

v_gene: TRBV9; j_gene: TRBJ2-7; CDR3aa: ASSVGHRDNYEQY
v_gene: TRBV27; j_gene: TRBJ2-1; CDR3aa: ASSLRLAGDWEQF
v_gene: TRBV18; j_gene: TRBJ1-1; CDR3aa: ASSPPGLPIGNTEAF
v_gene: TRBV6-5; j_gene: TRBJ2-2; CDR3aa: ASSFFFGTGELF
v_gene: TRBV7-8; j_gene: TRBJ2-1; CDR3aa: ASSLGMIVGNNEQF
v_gene: TRBV6-5; j_gene: TRBJ2-3; CDR3aa: ASRGTSTDTQY
v_gene: TRBV10-3; j_gene: TRBJ2-2; CDR3aa: AISESRAGETGELF
v_gene: TRBV18; j_gene: TRBJ1-1; CDR3aa: AGLRGNTNTEAF
v_gene: TRBV6-6; j_gene: TRBJ1-5; CDR3aa: ASSYSTGNSNQPQH
v_gene: TRBV9; j_gene: TRBJ2-7; CDR3aa: ASNTQGRNEQY
v_gene: TRBV19; j_gene: TRBJ2-7; CDR3aa: ASRMESTPYEQY
v_gene: TRBV27; j_gene: TRBJ2-7; CDR3aa: ASSSPGQGKYEQY
v_gene: TRBV4-3; j_gene: TRBJ1-5; CDR3aa: ASSQGPLNQPQH
v_gene: TRBV15; j_gene: TRBJ1-3; CDR3aa: ATSRDQAAGTIY
v_gene: TRBV29-1; j_gene: TRBJ1-2; CDR3aa: SVAPGTHGYT
v_gene: TRBV5-1; j_gene: TRBJ2-7; CDR3aa: ASSSGPPLSGEQY
v_gene: TRBV5-1; j_gene: TRBJ2-7; CDR3aa: ASSRPGQGDEQY
v_gene: TRBV19; j_gene: TRBJ2-1; CDR3aa: ASSIDPGEDNEQF
v_gene: TRBV27; j_gene: TRBJ1-2; CDR3aa: ASTKAGGSGYT
v_gene: TRBV5-1; j_gene: TRBJ1-3; CDR3aa: ASSDGRSSGNTIY
v_gene: TRBV6-5; j_gene: TRBJ2-5; CDR3aa: ASSRGASDPGTQY
v_gene: TRBV14; j_gene: TRBJ1-1; CDR3aa: ASSHTQGAAF
v_gene: TRBV7-3; j_gene: TRBJ2-6; CDR3aa: ASSDPGARSSGANVLT
v_gene: TRBV11-3; j_gene: TRBJ2-3; CDR3aa: ASSLGPGGTQY
v_gene: TRBV19; j_gene: TRBJ1-5; CDR3aa: ASSNTAGQGFFQPQH
v_gene: TRBV6-6; j_gene: TRBJ2-3; CDR3aa: ASIESRATDTQY
v_gene: TRBV18; j_gene: TRBJ1-5; CDR3aa: ASSPTDRAIQPQH
v_gene: TRBV9; j_gene: TRBJ2-2; CDR3aa: ASRHDRGAGELF
v_gene: TRBV10-3; j_gene: TRBJ2-2; CDR3aa: AISEALTGELF